Listed below are T cell receptor beta chains from one sample, sequenced in a study of shared clonotypes between healthy human individuals. Method: immunoSEQ multiplex PCR; TCRdb's copy keeps in-frame clones and lacks some. The table includes about half a million clones, approximately 79% detected once. Sequenced sample: PBMCs. The origin of the receptors is a woman between 40 and 50 years old in good health. Some clones in this sample may be carry-over from other donors' samples. The conserved cysteine and the conserved F or W are not part of the CDR3 here. Each record gives: clone size, D gene, V gene, CDR3 protein. A D gene is named only where the DNA matches it firmly. A clone size is listed for some rows: how often the clone was seen (once, few, many), or a class if it is expanded.

clone size: .; D gene: TRBD1; V gene: TRBV27; CDR3 protein: ASSSLGQFTDTQY
clone size: .; D gene: .; V gene: TRBV27; CDR3 protein: ASSAKGSRLYNEQF
clone size: .; D gene: .; V gene: TRBV2; CDR3 protein: ASTGGGLIQSSTDTQY
clone size: many; D gene: .; V gene: TRBV20-1; CDR3 protein: SAVAVEQF
clone size: .; D gene: .; V gene: TRBV6-1; CDR3 protein: ASSEQLAGANVLT
clone size: .; D gene: .; V gene: TRBV7-3; CDR3 protein: ASSPSFAGSYNEQF
clone size: .; D gene: .; V gene: TRBV6-1; CDR3 protein: ASSGDFFNTGELF
clone size: .; D gene: .; V gene: TRBV12-1; CDR3 protein: ASSHSGRAFVDTQY
clone size: .; D gene: .; V gene: TRBV6-6; CDR3 protein: ASSYRDDEQY
clone size: .; D gene: .; V gene: TRBV7-3; CDR3 protein: ASSLLVARYTGELF
clone size: .; D gene: TRBD1; V gene: TRBV5-6; CDR3 protein: ASSGRTGLMNTEAF
clone size: few; D gene: TRBD2; V gene: TRBV7-9; CDR3 protein: ASSLAGRTDTQY
clone size: .; D gene: .; V gene: TRBV27; CDR3 protein: ASSAPGSRRVGEQY
clone size: .; D gene: .; V gene: TRBV5-1; CDR3 protein: ASSPGPTYEQY
clone size: .; D gene: .; V gene: TRBV5-5; CDR3 protein: ASSLWDANTGELF
clone size: few; D gene: .; V gene: TRBV5-1; CDR3 protein: ASSLTRVLETQY
clone size: .; D gene: TRBD1; V gene: TRBV2; CDR3 protein: ASSADRGHNEKLF